Listed below are T cell receptor beta chains from one sample, sequenced in a study of human T cells and chemical hapten exposure. TCRdb re-called the RACE reads through MiXCR, storing one row per CDR3 protein. The table has roughly 180,000 distinct CDR3 sequences, around 15% seen once; the top ten hold 1.7%. The sample in question was whole blood, obtained in connection with sensitization to the hapten diphenylcyclopropenone (DPC). All receptors derive from a woman under 40 with alopecia areata. Some clones in this sample may be carry-over from other donors' samples. CDR3s include the opening cysteine and the closing phenylalanine or tryptophan. A D gene is named only where the DNA matches it firmly. Size is stated for part of the rows, as once, few or many counts, or as a class when the clone is expanded.

v_gene,abundance,j_gene,d_gene,CDR3nt,CDR3aa
TRBV6-5,NA,TRBJ2-7,NA,TGTGCCAGCAGTTACCGGAGCTCCTACGAGCAGTACTTC,CASSYRSSYEQYF
TRBV11-2,few,TRBJ1-2,NA,TGTGCCAGCAGCCCCCTCGACCGGGACTATGGCTACACCTTC,CASSPLDRDYGYTF
TRBV2,few,TRBJ2-1,NA,TGTGCCAGCAAGGAAACTGGGGTCAGCTACAATGAGCAGTTCTTC,CASKETGVSYNEQFF
TRBV4-3,few,TRBJ2-3,TRBD2,TGCGCCAGCAGCCAGGGGACTAGCGGGCCCACAGATACGCAGTATTTT,CASSQGTSGPTDTQYF
TRBV28,NA,TRBJ1-5,NA,TGTGCCAGCACCAAATTCGGGGGCGGCAATCAGCCCCAGCATTTT,CASTKFGGGNQPQHF
TRBV19,once,TRBJ2-1,NA,TGTGCCAGTAGTCCCGACAGGTGGGCCGGCAATGAGCAGTTCTTC,CASSPDRWAGNEQFF
TRBV28,many,TRBJ1-2,TRBD1,TGTGCCAGCAGTTGGGGACAGAACTATGGCTACACCTTC,CASSWGQNYGYTF
TRBV7-2,NA,TRBJ1-1,NA,TGTGCCAGCAGCTTAGAGCGAGGGACTGAAGCTTTCTTT,CASSLERGTEAFF
TRBV4-2,few,TRBJ2-5,TRBD2,TGTGCCAGCAGCCAACCGACTAGCGGGAGGGTCCAAGAGACCCAGTACTTC,CASSQPTSGRVQETQYF
TRBV6-2/TRBV6-3,few,TRBJ2-3,TRBD1,TGTGCCAGCAGACTAGAGGGACAGACCAGCACAGATACGCAGTATTTT,CASRLEGQTSTDTQYF
TRBV10-2,many,TRBJ1-1,NA,TGCGCCTCAAGAGGGGGGATCATGAACACTGAAGCTTTCTTT,CASRGGIMNTEAFF
TRBV12-3/TRBV12-4,NA,TRBJ1-5,NA,TGTGCCAGCAGCGCGGGATGGCCCCAGCATTTT,CASSAGWPQHF
TRBV20-1,few,TRBJ2-1,TRBD2,TGCAGTGCTAGTGCCCATAGCGGGGGGGCAGGCTACAATGAGCAGTTCTTC,CSASAHSGGAGYNEQFF
TRBV20-1,few,TRBJ1-4,NA,TGCAGTGCTAGGGCGACCCATAATGAAAAACTGTTTTTT,CSARATHNEKLFF
TRBV11-2,many,TRBJ2-7,TRBD1,TGTGCCAGTCAGATCAGGACAGGGGACGGCTCCTACGAGCAGTACTTC,CASQIRTGDGSYEQYF
TRBV30,NA,TRBJ2-7,NA,TGTGCCTGGAGTGCCACCTCCTACGAGCAGTACTTC,CAWSATSYEQYF
TRBV29-1,NA,TRBJ2-3,NA,TGCAGCGTTGGGACAGATCGCCCAGATACGCAGTATTTT,CSVGTDRPDTQYF
TRBV12-3/TRBV12-4,NA,TRBJ2-1,NA,TGTGCCAGCAGCCCCGGACTTGGGAGCTCCTACAATGAGCAGTTCTTC,CASSPGLGSSYNEQFF
TRBV28,NA,TRBJ1-1,NA,TGTGCCAGCAGTTTATCTGTCCCGAAGACTGAAGCTTTCTTT,CASSLSVPKTEAFF
TRBV14,few,TRBJ2-5,NA,TGTGCCAGCAGCCAAGGCAGGTTAAGTCTACAAGAGACCCAGTACTTC,CASSQGRLSLQETQYF
TRBV7-2,NA,TRBJ2-1,TRBD2,TGTGCCAGCAGCTTGGGACTAGCGAACAATGAGCAGTTCTTC,CASSLGLANNEQFF
TRBV6-2/TRBV6-3,NA,TRBJ1-1,NA,TGTGCCAGCAGCTCCTTTTATGAAGCTTTCTTT,CASSSFYEAFF
TRBV11-2,few,TRBJ2-3,TRBD1,TGTGCCAGCAGCAGAGGGACAGCGTATTTTTCAGATACGCAGTATTTT,CASSRGTAYFSDTQYF
TRBV20-1,NA,TRBJ1-1,NA,TGCAGTGCTAGGATTTCCCCGATGGGAAGCACTGAAGCTTTCTTT,CSARISPMGSTEAFF
TRBV6-2/TRBV6-3,NA,TRBJ2-7,NA,TGTGCCAGCACCGAAGTTATCAGGGGAATAAAAAGCTCCTACGAGCAGTACTTC,CASTEVIRGIKSSYEQYF
TRBV5-6,many,TRBJ2-7,NA,TGTGCCAGCAGCTTGGAAGGGGACCAAAGGTACGAGCAGTACTTC,CASSLEGDQRYEQYF
TRBV3-1,NA,TRBJ1-6,NA,TGTGCCAGCAGCCGCACGGACAGTACTAGTCCCCTCCACTTT,CASSRTDSTSPLHF
TRBV20-1,few,TRBJ2-1,TRBD2,TGCAGTGCTCACCCGAGCGGGGGGGTTTATCGTGAGCAGTTCTTC,CSAHPSGGVYREQFF
TRBV15,NA,TRBJ2-1,NA,TGTGCCACCAGCAGGGTCAGGGTGAGGTTTGGTGGTGAGCAGTTCTTC,CATSRVRVRFGGEQFF
TRBV6-4,few,TRBJ1-5,NA,TGTGCCAGCAGCCTAATTGCGGGACCCAATCAGCCCCAGCATTTT,CASSLIAGPNQPQHF
TRBV11-2,NA,TRBJ2-2,TRBD1,TGTGCCAGCAGCTCACACACCCGACAGGGGGCGAGGACCGGGGAGCTGTTTTTT,CASSSHTRQGARTGELFF
TRBV6-2/TRBV6-3,NA,TRBJ2-1,NA,TGTGCCAGCAGTTACGGGGGACTTGGCAATGAGCAGTTCTTC,CASSYGGLGNEQFF
TRBV14,many,TRBJ1-1,NA,TGTGCCAGCAGCCAAATCTCCTTTGGAAACTGGATAAGCGTGAACACTGAAGCTTTCTTT,CASSQISFGNWISVNTEAFF
TRBV27,many,TRBJ2-3,NA,TGTGCCAGCAGTCGGGCAGGGAGCACAGATACGCAGTATTTT,CASSRAGSTDTQYF
TRBV18,NA,TRBJ2-3,NA,TGTGTCAGCTCACCTGATCAGGGACTGGGCACAGATACGCAGTATTTT,CVSSPDQGLGTDTQYF
TRBV7-9,NA,TRBJ2-7,TRBD1,TGTGCCAGCAGCTCGACAGGGGGCCGGTCTACCTACGAGCAGTACTTC,CASSSTGGRSTYEQYF
TRBV7-2,NA,TRBJ1-1,NA,TGTGCCAGCAGCTACCGACTACGTACGGTGGGGACTGAAGCTTTCTTT,CASSYRLRTVGTEAFF
TRBV28,NA,TRBJ1-2,TRBD1,TGTGCCAGCAGTGGGACAGAATATGGCTACACCTTC,CASSGTEYGYTF
TRBV29-1,few,TRBJ2-1,NA,TGCAGCGCCCTACCGGTTACAGGGATCTACAATGAGCAGTTCTTC,CSALPVTGIYNEQFF
TRBV4-2,many,TRBJ1-2,TRBD1,TGTGCCAGCAGCCAGTTAGGACAGGGTCATGGCTACACCTTC,CASSQLGQGHGYTF
TRBV20-1,NA,TRBJ2-7,TRBD2,TGCAGATTAGCGGGAGGGCCTTCCCACGAGCAGTACTTC,CRLAGGPSHEQYF
TRBV12-3/TRBV12-4,NA,TRBJ1-1,NA,TGTGCCAGCAAAAACACTGAAGCTTTCTTT,CASKNTEAFF
TRBV12-3/TRBV12-4,many,TRBJ1-5,NA,TGTGCCAGCAGTCAGGATAATCAGCCCCAGCATTTT,CASSQDNQPQHF
TRBV5-6,NA,TRBJ2-4,NA,TGTGCCAGCAGCTTTGTGGGGCCGCGGGAAAACATTCAGTACTTC,CASSFVGPRENIQYF
TRBV29-1,NA,TRBJ1-1,NA,TGCAGCGTTGAAACTGGCACCAACACTGAAGCTTTCTTT,CSVETGTNTEAFF